The 15 T cell receptor beta chains in this list originate from one sample, sequenced in a study of blood T cell repertoires in COVID-19. Data came from immunoSEQ multiplex PCR; TCRdb stores just in-frame clones and leaves some out. The sample holds under 150,000 clones; 65% to 80% are singletons and the top ten take about 12%. The sequencing input was peripheral blood. These receptors all stem from an elderly man with acute or convalescent COVID-19.

The chain is built from TRBV5-6 and TRBJ1-4, with 9 positions matching TRBD1. Trimming at V came to 2 bases and at J to 8 bases, leaving 4 bases not matched to a gene. This CDR3 comprises 14 residues. CDR1 SGHDT and CDR2 YYEEEE come from the germline V gene. The DNA of the CDR3 is TGTGCCAGCAGCTTAGGGACAGGGATGGAAAAACTGTTTTTT. The encoded protein is CASSLGTGMEKLFF.

CDR3 in amino acids: CASSLGGSNTDTQYF. DNA of the CDR3: TGCGCCAGCAGCTTGGGAGGGTCGAACACAGATACGCAGTATTTT. The rearrangement joins TRBV5-1 to TRBJ2-3; tentative D call: TRBD2 (5 bases). This CDR3 has 15 residues. V dropped 0 bases and J dropped 2 bases, with 10 bases sitting between them. Germline assignment: CDR1 SGHRS and CDR2 YFSETQ.

This clone was seen a single time. CDR3 coding DNA: TGTGCCAGCAGCCATTTACAGTCCTACGAGCAGTACTTC. Its protein product is CASSHLQSYEQYF. The J gene is TRBJ2-7, the V gene TRBV3-1 (or the pseudogene TRBV3-2); D is unclear. In germline, CDR1 is LGHDT, CDR2 YNNKEL (reference sequence). Between the trimmed V and J ends, which lost 3 bases and 1 base, there was a span of 7 bases. CDR3 size: 13 residues.

The sample holds one count of this clone. The rearrangement joins TRBV2 to TRBJ1-5; 8 bases are shared with TRBD1. The junction had 7 bases not matched to a gene; V was cut back by 6 bases and J by 3 bases. CDR1 SNHLY and CDR2 FYNNEI come from the germline V gene. CDR3 length: 15 residues. CDR3 residues: CASRKGTGNNQPQHF. CDR3 bases: TGTGCCAGCAGAAAGGGGACAGGCAACAATCAGCCCCAGCATTTT. Drawing the rest from reference TRBV2 and TRBJ1-5, the complete variable domain is EPEVTQTPSHQVTQMGQEVILRCVPISNHLYFYWYRQILGQKVEFLVSFYNNEISEKSEIFDDQFSVERPDGSNFTLKIRSTKLEDSAMYFCASRKGTGNNQPQHFGDGTRLSIL.

This CDR3 is CASSDAGGSDTQYF. CDR3 nucleotides: TGTGCCAGCAGTGATGCGGGGGGTTCGGATACGCAGTATTTT. The chain couples TRBV6-2 or TRBV6-3 to TRBJ2-3, with 8 nucleotides matching TRBD2. CDR1 and CDR2 (germline): MNHEY, SVGEGT. CDR3 length equals 14 residues. V was pared by 5 bases and J by 6 bases, with 7 bases of the junction left unmatched.

This clone was detected only a few times. J is TRBJ1-2 and V is TRBV11-2; D is unclear. Per the germline V gene, CDR1 is SGHAT and CDR2 is FQNNGV. The CDR3 is made up of 19 amino acids. Between the trimmed V and J ends, which lost 4 bases and 0 bases, there was a span of 24 bases. CDR3 in DNA: TGTGCCAGCAGCTCATCCCACTCGGGGAGGAGAACAGCTAACTATGGCTACACCTTC. Protein: CASSSSHSGRRTANYGYTF.

This chain uses TRBV5-5 with TRBJ2-3, with 9 bases lining up with TRBD2. Germline CDR1 SGHKS, CDR2 YYEKEE (reference sequence). V shed 2 bases, J shed 1 base, and the junction held 5 bases outside the gene matches. The CDR3 has 16 amino acids. The CDR3 DNA reads TGTGCCAGCAGCTTCGTCGAGCGGGGGGGCACAGATACGCAGTATTTT. This translates into CASSFVERGGTDTQYF. The full variable domain, with the rest looked up from reference TRBV5-5 and TRBJ2-3, is DAGVTQSPTHLIKTRGQQVTLRCSPISGHKSVSWYQQVLGQGPQFIFQYYEKEERGRGNFPDRFSARQFPNYSSELNVNALLLGDSALYLCASSFVERGGTDTQYFGPGTRLTVL.

This chain links TRBV4-1 with TRBJ1-2; TRBD1 matches 8 bases. The trim removed 4 bases at V and 0 bases at J, leaving 7 bases unmatched. CDR1 is MGHRA, CDR2 YSYEKL, per germline. CDR3 length equals 16 residues. This chain's CDR3 is CASSPSTGVSNYGYTF. For the CDR3, the DNA is TGCGCCAGCAGCCCCTCGACAGGGGTTTCTAACTATGGCTACACCTTC.

This clone has only a few counts. CDR3 DNA sequence: TGTGCCAGCAGCAAGGGCAGGGCACCTAGCAATCAGCCCCAGCATTTT. Its protein is CASSKGRAPSNQPQHF. V gene TRBV21-1 combines with J gene TRBJ1-5; TRBD1, the table's D call, lacks a check against the DNA. TRBV21-1 is a pseudogene. The length of the CDR3 is 16 residues.

The gene calls are TRBV30 and TRBJ1-4; 9 bases line up with TRBD1. Looked up from germline, CDR1 is GTSNPN and CDR2 is SVGIG (reference sequence). CDR3 size: 14 residues. Trimming removed 4 bases from V and 6 bases from J; junction bases left unmatched: 6. As DNA, the CDR3 is TGTGCCTGGACCCAACAGGGGGCCTATGAAAAACTGTTTTTT. Its translation: CAWTQQGAYEKLFF. Filled out from reference TRBV30 and TRBJ1-4, the complete variable domain reads SQTIHQWPATLVQPVGSPLSLECTVEGTSNPNLYWYRQAAGRGLQLLFYSVGIGQISSEVPQNLSASRPQDRQFILSSKKLLLSDSGFYLCAWTQQGAYEKLFFGSGTQLSVL.

The V gene is TRBV4-1, the J gene TRBJ2-1; 10 nucleotides line up with TRBD1. The germline gives CDR1 MGHRA, CDR2 YSYEKL. The CDR3 sequence is 14 residues long. V gave up 3 bases and J gave up 4 bases; unmatched junction bases: 0. Here the CDR3 DNA reads TGCGCCAGCAGCCAGGGACAGGGGTACAATGAGCAGTTCTTC. Translating gives CASSQGQGYNEQFF.

The rearrangement links TRBV11-1 to TRBJ2-1, with D hard to call. Looked up from germline, CDR1 is SGHAT and CDR2 is FQDESV (reference sequence). The V end lost 0 bases, the J end lost 4 bases, and 4 bases lay between the germline ends. This CDR3 is 13 amino acids long. The CDR3 DNA follows: TGTGCCAGCAGCTTAGCACTTTACAATGAGCAGTTCTTC. Residues: CASSLALYNEQFF.

The V and J genes are TRBV7-3 and TRBJ2-1; TRBD2 agrees at 10 bases. Trimming took 1 base from V and 9 from J; bases not matched to a gene: 3. The CDR3 runs to 14 residues. Germline values: CDR1 SGHTA, CDR2 FQGTGA. The CDR3 here is CASSLIPSGSEQFF. CDR3 sequence (DNA): TGTGCCAGCAGCTTAATTCCTAGCGGGAGTGAGCAGTTCTTC.

The chain has TRBV7-2 and TRBJ2-3, with 7 bases identical to TRBD2. V lost 2 bases and J lost 2; bases outside the gene matches: 7. Germline V gene sequence: CDR1 SGHTA, CDR2 FQGNSA. The CDR3 runs 16 residues. CDR3 DNA sequence: TGTGCCAGCAGCTTACTCATGAGCGGGGCCACAGATACGCAGTATTTT. Residues: CASSLLMSGATDTQYF. Full variable domain (outside the CDR3, taken from reference TRBV7-2 and TRBJ2-3): GAGVSQSPSNKVTEKGKDVELRCDPISGHTALYWYRQSLGQGLEFLIYFQGNSAPDKSGLPSDRFSAERTGGSVSTLTIQRTQQEDSAVYLCASSLLMSGATDTQYFGPGTRLTVL.

This chain joins TRBV18 and TRBJ1-6; TRBD1 agrees at 7 bases. Trimming took 6 bases from V and 5 from J; bases not matched to a gene: 7. CDR1 is KGHSH and CDR2 is LQKENI in the germline V gene. This CDR3 has 15 amino acids. This chain's CDR3 is CASSDLGQDNSPLHF. For the CDR3, the DNA is TGTGCCAGCTCCGATCTCGGACAGGATAATTCACCCCTCCACTTT.